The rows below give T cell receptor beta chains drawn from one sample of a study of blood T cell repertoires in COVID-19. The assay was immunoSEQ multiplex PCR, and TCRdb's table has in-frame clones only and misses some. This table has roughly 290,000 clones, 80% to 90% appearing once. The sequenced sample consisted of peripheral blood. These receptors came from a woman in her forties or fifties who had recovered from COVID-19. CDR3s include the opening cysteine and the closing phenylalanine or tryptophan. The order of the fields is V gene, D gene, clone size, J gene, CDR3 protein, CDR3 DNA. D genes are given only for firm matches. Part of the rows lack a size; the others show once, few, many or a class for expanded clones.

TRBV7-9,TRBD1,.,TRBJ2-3,CASRMSAGGFLDTQYF,TGTGCCAGCAGGATGTCGGCAGGGGGCTTCTTAGATACGCAGTATTTT
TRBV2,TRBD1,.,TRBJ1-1,CASRDRTGMNTEAFF,TGTGCCAGCAGAGACCGGACAGGGATGAACACTGAAGCTTTCTTT
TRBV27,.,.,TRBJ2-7,CASSSRRVAGDYEQYF,TGTGCCAGCAGTTCCCGGCGTGTAGCAGGGGACTACGAGCAGTACTTC
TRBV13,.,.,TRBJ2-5,CASSLGQGPVGKTQYF,TGTGCCAGCAGCTTAGGACAGGGCCCTGTGGGGAAGACCCAGTACTTC
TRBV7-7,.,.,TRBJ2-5,CASSLGPVPGETQYF,TGTGCCAGCAGCTTAGGACCCGTCCCAGGGGAGACCCAGTACTTC
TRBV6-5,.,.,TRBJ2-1,CASRVWGERSNEQFF,TGTGCCAGCAGGGTCTGGGGGGAGCGGTCCAATGAGCAGTTCTTC
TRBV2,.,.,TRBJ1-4,CASSEVRGVYEKLFF,TGTGCCAGCAGTGAAGTCCGGGGGGTGTATGAAAAACTGTTTTTT
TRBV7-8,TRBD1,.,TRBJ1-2,CASSVGPGGSYGYTF,TGTGCCAGCAGTGTAGGACCAGGGGGGAGCTATGGCTACACCTTC
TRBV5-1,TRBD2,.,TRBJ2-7,CASSMTSGGTVEQYF,TGCGCCAGCAGCATGACTAGCGGGGGAACTGTCGAGCAGTACTTC
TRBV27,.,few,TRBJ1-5,CASSSNEGVQPQHF,TGTGCCAGCAGTTCCAACGAGGGGGTACAGCCCCAGCATTTT
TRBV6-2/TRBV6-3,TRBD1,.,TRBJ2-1,CASSEQGRQFF,TGTGCCAGCAGCGAACAGGGGCGTCAGTTCTTC
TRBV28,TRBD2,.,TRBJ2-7,CASSLLGSGGRAKSSEQYF,TGTGCCAGCAGTTTATTAGGATCCGGCGGGAGGGCCAAATCGAGTGAGCAGTACTTC
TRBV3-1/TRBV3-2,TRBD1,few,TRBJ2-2,CASSQGRQAGTGGKTGELFF,TGTGCCAGCAGCCAAGGGAGACAAGCGGGGACAGGGGGCAAGACCGGGGAGCTGTTTTTT
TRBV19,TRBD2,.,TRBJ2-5,CASSQLAGGNEETQYF,TGTGCCAGTAGTCAGCTAGCGGGAGGCAACGAGGAGACCCAGTACTTC
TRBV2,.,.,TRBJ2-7,CASTPQASYEQYF,TGTGCCAGCACACCCCAGGCATCCTACGAGCAGTACTTC
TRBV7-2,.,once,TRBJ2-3,CASSVGPAGATDTQYF,TGTGCCAGCAGCGTCGGCCCGGCGGGGGCCACAGATACGCAGTATTTT
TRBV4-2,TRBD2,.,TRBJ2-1,CASSLSRAGGLLGEQFF,TGTGCCAGCAGCCTGTCACGAGCGGGAGGGCTCCTGGGTGAGCAGTTCTTC
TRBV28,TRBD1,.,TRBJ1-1,CASKDRGGGANTEAFF,TGTGCCAGTAAAGACAGGGGCGGCGGTGCGAACACTGAAGCTTTCTTT
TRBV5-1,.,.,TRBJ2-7,CASSLDPTTKEQYF,TGCGCCAGCAGTCTAGATCCAACTACGAAAGAGCAGTACTTC
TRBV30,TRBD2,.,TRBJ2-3,CAWTTSGSGGDTQYF,TGTGCCTGGACCACGAGCGGGAGTGGTGGAGATACGCAGTATTTT
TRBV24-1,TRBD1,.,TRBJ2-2,CATSDPTGAYTGELFF,TGTGCCACCAGTGACCCGACAGGGGCGTACACCGGGGAGCTGTTTTTT
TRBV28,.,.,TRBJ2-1,CASSEPSTGEQFF,TGTGCCAGCAGTGAACCATCAACCGGTGAGCAGTTCTTC